These 12 T cell receptor beta chains originate from one sample sequenced in a study of T cell repertoires in cytomegalovirus infection. One entry per CDR3 protein results from TCRdb running MiXCR on the reads. Altogether about 740,000 distinct CDR3 sequences are present, approximately 34% being singletons, with the ten largest covering under 3%. The source material was PBMCs. These TCRs come from a human donor in good health (CMV status not recorded). Some clones in this sample may be carry-over from other donors' samples.

V is TRBV7-2 and J is TRBJ2-7, with a weak D call TRBD2 (6 bases). Germline V gene sequence: CDR1 SGHTA, CDR2 FQGNSA. V lost 1 base and J 2 bases, leaving 12 bases between the germline ends. The CDR3 consists of 15 residues. CDR3 amino acids: CASSLGVGGPYEQYF. The CDR3 DNA sequence: TGTGCCAGCAGCTTAGGGGTCGGGGGTCCCTACGAGCAGTACTTC.

As regards this clonotype: A much larger clone sits a single nucleotide away, making a read error possible. V is TRBV7-9 and J is TRBJ2-7; D gene unclear. Germline-derived CDR1 and CDR2 are SEHNR and FQNEAQ (reference sequence). This CDR3 spans 12 amino acids. DNA of the CDR3: TGTGCCAGCAGCTTATCTGACACCGAGCAGTGCTTC. Translated, it gives CASSLSDTEQCF.

This clonotype was recorded a few times. The chain employs TRBV12-3 or TRBV12-4 and TRBJ2-1; D gene unclear. CDR3 size: 10 residues. V gave up 4 bases and J gave up 10 bases, with 5 bases separating them. The CDR3 sequence: CASSSEEQFF. CDR3 sequence (DNA): TGTGCCAGCAGTTCAGAGGAGCAGTTCTTC.

V is TRBV13 and J is TRBJ2-3, with D hard to call. The germline V gene encodes CDR1 PRHDT and CDR2 FYEKMQ (reference sequence). The CDR3 has 15 amino acids. Trimming shortened V by 4 bases and J by 1 base, and 12 bases separated the two germline ends. The CDR3 DNA reads as TGTGCCAGCAGCTCCAGGTCGGCCCGCACAGATACGCAGTATTTT. This encodes CASSSRSARTDTQYF. Variable domain in full (rest from reference TRBV13 and TRBJ2-3): AAGVIQSPRHLIKEKRETATLKCYPIPRHDTVYWYQQGPGQDPQFLISFYEKMQSDKGSIPDRFSAQQFSDYHSELNMSSLELGDSALYFCASSSRSARTDTQYFGPGTRLTVL.

V is TRBV5-4 and J is TRBJ2-7, with TRBD2 matching 8 bases. CDR1 and CDR2 (germline): SGHNT, YYREEE (reference sequence). V shed 3 bases and J 6 bases; nucleotides not matched to a gene: 8. The CDR3 length is 14 residues. CDR3 region: CASSYSGNVPEQYF. CDR3 nucleotide sequence: TGTGCCAGCAGCTATAGCGGGAACGTGCCCGAGCAGTACTTC. Full variable domain (rest looked up from reference TRBV5-4 and TRBJ2-7): ETGVTQSPTHLIKTRGQQVTLRCSSQSGHNTVSWYQQALGQGPQFIFQYYREEENGRGNFPPRFSGLQFPNYSSELNVNALELDDSALYLCASSYSGNVPEQYFGPGTRLTVT.

The chain couples TRBV4-1 to TRBJ2-1; the match to TRBD2 covers 9 bases. Trimming took 1 base from V and 8 from J; bases not matched to a gene: 6. The CDR3 is 15 residues long. The germline V gene encodes CDR1 MGHRA and CDR2 YSYEKL. The CDR3 here is CASSQGRAGGDEQFF. In DNA form, the CDR3 reads TGCGCCAGCAGCCAAGGAAGGGCGGGAGGGGATGAGCAGTTCTTC.

The chain recombines TRBV7-8 with TRBJ1-1, with a possible D match to TRBD1 (6 bases). Trimming stripped 0 bases from V and 4 bases from J, with 15 bases between. The CDR3 has 16 amino acids. Germline values: CDR1 SGHVS, CDR2 FQNEAQ. CDR3 bases: TGTGCCAGCAGCTTAGCCTCGCGGGGGGCCCCCACTGAAGCTTTCTTT. Encoded protein: CASSLASRGAPTEAFF.

The gene calls are TRBV27 and TRBJ2-2, with TRBD2 as a possible D gene (6 bases). Germline-derived CDR1 and CDR2 are MNHEY and SMNVEV (reference sequence). The CDR3 has 14 residues. V gave up 1 base and J gave up 6 bases, with 9 bases separating them. The CDR3 region has the DNA TGTGCCAGCAGTTTATATACTAGCTCCGGGGAGCTGTTTTTT. This sequence encodes CASSLYTSSGELFF.

The chain uses TRBV5-6 and TRBJ2-5; TRBD1 is a possible D gene (6 bases). This CDR3 has 14 amino acids. Germline CDR1 reads SGHDT; CDR2 reads YYEEEE. Trimming shortened V by 3 bases and J by 1 base, and 10 bases separated the two germline ends. DNA for the CDR3: TGTGCCAGCAGCTCCCCGACAGGCCAAGAGACCCAGTACTTC. Amino acids: CASSSPTGQETQYF.

As regards this clonotype: This may be a read error, as it is one base from a much larger clone. The rearrangement links TRBV29-1 to TRBJ2-1, with no clear D. The CDR3 covers 11 residues. Germline loops: CDR1 SQVTM, CDR2 ANQGSEA. CDR3: CSVVPYKEQFF. CDR3 DNA sequence: TGCAGCGTTGTTCCGTACAAGGAGCAGTTCTTC.

This clonotype was detected a few times. The V call is TRBV5-6, the J call TRBJ2-1; D unclear. The V and J ends lost 4 bases and 0 bases respectively, with 11 bases between them. The CDR3 totals 15 residues. Germline V gene data show CDR1 as SGHDT and CDR2 as YYEEEE. CDR3 nucleotides: TGTGCCAGCAGCGGGCCCTATGACTCCTACAATGAGCAGTTCTTC. It encodes CASSGPYDSYNEQFF.

This clonotype was detected a few times. The rearrangement joins TRBV7-2 to TRBJ2-7, with 8 nucleotides matching TRBD2. Germline V gene sequence: CDR1 SGHTA, CDR2 FQGNSA. With 5 bases clipped from V and 3 bases from J, the junction kept 9 bases outside the gene matches. The CDR3 loop spans 15 amino acids. The CDR3: CASSPLSGGYYEQYF. CDR3 DNA sequence: TGTGCCAGCAGCCCTCTAAGCGGGGGATACTACGAGCAGTACTTC.